The TCR beta chain under discussion was sequenced for a study of blood T cell repertoires in COVID-19. Study in general: There were acute and convalescent COVID-19 samples, and they came from the United States, Italy and Spain. Sample material is recorded as cDNA or gDNA derived from T cells, B-cell-depleted T cells, or PBMCs.

Authors' processing steps: Reference gene primer amplification gave estimated nucleated cell counts. This table comes from immunoSEQ multiplex PCR, and its TCRdb copy is limited to in-frame clones, with some not included. V and J calls and clone size are given by that table; D and trimming were obtained from the DNA. The sample consists of nearly 40,000 clones, about 82% of them appearing once. Germline values: CDR1 SGHNT, CDR2 YYREEE (reference sequence). CDR3 size: 14 residues. Trimming shortened V by 4 bases and J by 6 bases, and 14 bases separated the two germline ends. The gene calls are TRBV5-4 and TRBJ2-1; maybe TRBD2 (5 bases). Sequenced material: peripheral blood. This TCR came from a man at least 80 years old with active or convalescent COVID-19. The CDR3 loop reads CASSRREFVNEQFF. Here the CDR3 DNA reads TGTGCCAGCAGCCGAAGGGAGTTCGTCAATGAGCAGTTCTTC.